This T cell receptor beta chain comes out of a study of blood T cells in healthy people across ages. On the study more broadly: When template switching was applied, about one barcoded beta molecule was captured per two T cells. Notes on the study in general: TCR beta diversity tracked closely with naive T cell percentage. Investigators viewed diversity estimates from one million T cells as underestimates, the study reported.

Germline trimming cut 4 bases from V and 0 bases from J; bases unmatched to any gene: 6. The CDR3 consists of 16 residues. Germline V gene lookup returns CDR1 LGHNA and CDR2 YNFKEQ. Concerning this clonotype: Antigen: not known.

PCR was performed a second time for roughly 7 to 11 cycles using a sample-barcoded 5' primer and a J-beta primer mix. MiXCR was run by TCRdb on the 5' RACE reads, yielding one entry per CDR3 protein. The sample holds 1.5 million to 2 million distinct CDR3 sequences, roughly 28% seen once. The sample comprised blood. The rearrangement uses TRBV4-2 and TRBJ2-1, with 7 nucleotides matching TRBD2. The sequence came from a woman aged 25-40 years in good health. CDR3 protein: CASSLLSGASYNEQFF. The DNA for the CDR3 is TGTGCCAGCAGCCTGTTGAGCGGGGCCTCCTACAATGAGCAGTTCTTC.